This is a list of T cell receptor beta chains from one sample in a study of T cell responses to AZD1222 COVID-19 vaccine. Assay used: immunoSEQ multiplex PCR; TCRdb lists only in-frame clones, some missing. The sample holds around 190,000 clones, roughly 92% seen once. The source was peripheral blood, collected 28 days after the second AZD1222 dose. These receptors all stem from an adult who received the AZD1222 COVID-19 vaccine. The CDR3 runs from the conserved cysteine through the conserved F or W. A D gene is named only where the DNA matches it firmly. Size is stated for part of the rows, as once, few or many counts, or as a class when the clone is expanded.

>NA|TRBV18|NA|TRBJ2-2
CASSPAKANTGELFF
TGTGCCAGCTCACCAGCGAAAGCGAACACCGGGGAGCTGTTTTTT
>NA|TRBV2|NA|TRBJ1-1
CASSDSGANTEAFF
TGTGCCAGCAGTGACTCAGGGGCGAACACTGAAGCTTTCTTT
>NA|TRBV19|NA|TRBJ2-7
CASSPPSSYYEQYF
TGTGCCAGTAGTCCTCCTTCCTCATACTACGAGCAGTACTTC
>NA|TRBV15|NA|TRBJ1-4
CATSRARGGEKLFF
TGTGCCACCAGCAGAGCTAGGGGGGGAGAAAAACTGTTTTTT
>TRBD1|TRBV11-2|NA|TRBJ2-1
CASSLRGDRGNNEQFF
TGTGCCAGCAGCTTACGAGGGGACAGGGGTAACAATGAGCAGTTCTTC
>NA|TRBV5-1|NA|TRBJ1-4
CASSLGGTPVEKLFF
TGCGCCAGCAGCTTAGGGGGGACACCGGTAGAAAAACTGTTTTTT
>TRBD1|TRBV19|NA|TRBJ2-1
CASSNAGTGTPEQFF
TGTGCCAGTAGCAACGCCGGGACAGGGACCCCTGAGCAGTTCTTC
>NA|TRBV6-5|NA|TRBJ2-1
CASSYTSPPVNNEQFF
TGTGCCAGCAGTTACACCAGTCCCCCCGTAAACAATGAGCAGTTCTTC
>TRBD1|TRBV10-2|NA|TRBJ2-7
CASVDSQGATYEQYF
TGCGCCAGCGTTGACTCGCAGGGGGCCACCTACGAGCAGTACTTC
>NA|TRBV2|NA|TRBJ1-4
CASSDRTAFEKLFF
TGTGCCAGCAGTGACCGGACAGCCTTCGAAAAACTGTTTTTT
>NA|TRBV4-1|NA|TRBJ2-5
CASSQNTGTQYF
TGCGCCAGCAGCCAAAACACAGGGACCCAGTACTTC
>NA|TRBV2|NA|TRBJ1-6
CASSREGVRLSPLHF
TGTGCCAGCAGCCGAGAGGGGGTCCGGTTGTCACCCCTCCACTTT
>NA|TRBV6-5|NA|TRBJ1-1
CASSYSIEANTEAFF
TGTGCCAGCAGTTACTCGATAGAAGCGAACACTGAAGCTTTCTTT
>NA|TRBV20-1|once|TRBJ1-5
CSASRGSIGYSNQPQHF
TGCAGTGCTAGTAGGGGTTCAATAGGATATAGCAATCAGCCCCAGCATTTT
>TRBD1|TRBV19|NA|TRBJ2-1
CASSTKGGPYNEQFF
TGTGCCAGTAGTACCAAAGGGGGCCCCTACAATGAGCAGTTCTTC
>TRBD1|TRBV6-5|NA|TRBJ1-5
CASSPQGIQPQHF
TGTGCCAGCAGTCCACAGGGGATCCAGCCCCAGCATTTT
>NA|TRBV19|NA|TRBJ2-7
CASSRSTGESSYEQYF
TGTGCCAGTAGTAGAAGCACGGGCGAGAGCTCCTACGAGCAGTACTTC
>NA|TRBV9|NA|TRBJ1-5
CASRPKRGRVSNQPQHF
TGTGCCAGCAGGCCCAAAAGGGGGAGGGTCAGCAATCAGCCCCAGCATTTT
>NA|TRBV19|NA|TRBJ2-1
CASSTVASYNEQFF
TGTGCCAGTAGTACCGTCGCATCCTACAATGAGCAGTTCTTC
>TRBD1|TRBV11-2|NA|TRBJ2-5
CASSLDRGQSLYF
TGTGCCAGCAGCTTGGACAGGGGGCAAAGCTTGTACTTC
>TRBD1|TRBV2|NA|TRBJ1-2
CASSVTGGRSYGYTF
TGTGCCAGCAGTGTGACAGGGGGACGGAGCTATGGCTACACCTTC
>TRBD1|TRBV3-1/TRBV3-2|NA|TRBJ2-7
CASSRGQGAYEQYF
TGTGCCAGCAGCCGTGGACAGGGGGCCTACGAGCAGTACTTC
>NA|TRBV25-1|NA|TRBJ2-7
CASTRDGYEQYF
TGTGCCAGCACCCGGGACGGATACGAGCAGTACTTC
>TRBD2|TRBV7-6|NA|TRBJ2-1
CASSSTSGRDNEQFF
TGTGCCAGCAGCTCGACTAGCGGGAGGGATAATGAGCAGTTCTTC
>TRBD2|TRBV6-1|NA|TRBJ2-1
CASSERGRGSNEQFF
TGTGCCAGCAGTGAACGCGGGAGGGGTAGCAATGAGCAGTTCTTC
>NA|TRBV11-3|NA|TRBJ1-2
CASRSTENYGYTF
TGTGCCAGCAGGTCCACGGAAAACTATGGCTACACCTTC
>NA|TRBV27|NA|TRBJ2-7
CASSSISSYEQYF
TGTGCCAGCAGTTCGATTAGCTCCTACGAGCAGTACTTC